The 9 T cell receptor beta chains below all came from one sample that was sequenced in a study of blood T cell repertoires in COVID-19. Generated by immunoSEQ multiplex PCR, the TCRdb table keeps only in-frame clones and is missing some. The sample includes some 160,000 clones, approximately 84% of them seen just once. The sequencing sample was made of peripheral blood. Source of these receptors: a woman older than 75 with COVID-19, enrolled during active disease.

On this clone itself: Other DNA sequences of this sample code for an identical CDR3. V and J are TRBV18 and TRBJ2-5; 8 bases fit TRBD1. Trimming took 1 base from V and 4 from J; bases not matched to a gene: 2. The CDR3 runs 14 residues. Germline V lookup: CDR1 KGHSH, CDR2 LQKENI. CDR3 in amino acids: CASSPLGTGETQYF. CDR3 DNA sequence: TGTGCCAGCTCACCACTCGGGACAGGAGAGACCCAGTACTTC.

The chain uses TRBV5-1 and TRBJ1-1; 10 bases line up with TRBD1. This CDR3 region has 15 residues. J gave up 2 bases and V 3 bases, and 4 bases lay outside the gene matches. Germline CDR1 reads SGHRS; CDR2 reads YFSETQ. CDR3 nucleotide sequence: TGCGCCAGCAGCTGGACAGGGGGTTTTAACACTGAAGCTTTCTTT. Its protein product is CASSWTGGFNTEAFF. The complete variable domain, with remaining parts taken from reference TRBV5-1 and TRBJ1-1, reads KAGVTQTPRYLIKTRGQQVTLSCSPISGHRSVSWYQQTPGQGLQFLFEYFSETQRNKGNFPGRFSGRQFSNSRSEMNVSTLELGDSALYLCASSWTGGFNTEAFFGQGTRLTVV.

In this sample, this clone turned up a few times. The rearrangement joins TRBV19 to TRBJ1-2; a possible D gene is TRBD1 (6 bases). This CDR3 comprises 13 residues. Trimming left V 3 bases short and J 4 bases short, with 9 bases between. Germline loops: CDR1 LNHDA, CDR2 SQIVND (reference sequence). Here the CDR3 reads CASSIPGVYGYTF. Written as DNA, the CDR3 is TGTGCCAGTAGTATTCCAGGGGTCTATGGCTACACCTTC.

The rearrangement uses TRBV10-3 and TRBJ2-7; 16 positions match TRBD2. V lost 2 bases and J lost 5; bases outside the gene matches: 3. The CDR3 has 16 residues. CDR1 is ENHRY, CDR2 SYGVKD, per germline. In nucleotides, the CDR3 is TGTGCCATCAGTGAGCCCGGGACTAGCGGGAGGGACGAGCAGTACTTC. This encodes CAISEPGTSGRDEQYF.

The CDR3 coding sequence is TGTGCCAGTAGTATTATGGGGGGGAGCCGGGAGCAGTACTTC. This sequence encodes CASSIMGGSREQYF. The J gene is TRBJ2-7, the V gene TRBV19; TRBD2 aligns across 7 bases. V shed 3 bases and J 7 bases; nucleotides not matched to a gene: 9. This CDR3 comprises 14 residues. The germline CDR1 and CDR2 sequences are LNHDA and SQIVND (reference sequence).

This CDR3 reads CASTPDRSSYEQYF. CDR3 DNA sequence: TGTGCCAGCACCCCCGACAGGAGCTCCTACGAGCAGTACTTC. The V and J genes are TRBV7-9 and TRBJ2-7; D is possibly TRBD1 (6 bases). With 7 bases removed from V and 0 bases from J, the gap between germline ends came to 13 bases. The CDR3 covers 14 residues. Per the germline V gene, CDR1 is SEHNR and CDR2 is FQNEAQ (reference sequence). Looking up the rest from reference TRBV7-9 and TRBJ2-7 gives the full variable domain: DTGVSQNPRHKITKRGQNVTFRCDPISEHNRLYWYRQTLGQGPEFLTYFQNEAQLEKSRLLSDRFSAERPKGSFSTLEIQRTEQGDSAMYLCASTPDRSSYEQYFGPGTRLTVT.

The chain employs TRBV5-4 and TRBJ1-6; 9 positions agree with TRBD1. J gave up 6 bases and V 5 bases, and 9 bases lay outside the gene matches. Germline lookup yields CDR1 SGHNT and CDR2 YYREEE (reference sequence). This CDR3 has 16 residues. The chain's CDR3 is CASSQGGTGINSPLHF. The CDR3 DNA sequence: TGTGCCAGCAGTCAAGGTGGGACAGGGATTAATTCACCCCTCCACTTT.

This clone occurred once. The rearrangement links TRBV5-6 to TRBJ1-3; D remains ambiguous. Germline V CDR1 and CDR2: SGHDT, YYEEEE. This CDR3 contains 16 residues. Trimming took 0 bases from V and 0 from J, leaving 10 bases between them. The CDR3 region is CASSLASGYSGNTIYF. CDR3 sequence (DNA): TGTGCCAGCAGCTTGGCCAGCGGGTACTCTGGAAACACCATATATTTT.

V usage is TRBV7-9 and J usage is TRBJ2-3, with D perhaps matching TRBD1 (8 bases). Germline CDR1 reads SEHNR; CDR2 reads FQNEAQ (reference sequence). CDR3 length equals 14 residues. Trimming cost V 4 bases and J 5 bases, with 13 bases left between them. DNA of the CDR3: TGTGCCAGCAGCTACACAGGGGGGGAAGATACGCAGTATTTT. Amino acids: CASSYTGGEDTQYF.